These 31 T cell receptor beta chains were sequenced from one sample in a study of control samples from healthy donors and cancer patients. TCRdb's copy holds only in-frame clones and misses some; the assay was immunoSEQ multiplex PCR. The sample records some 120,000 clones, 90% being singletons. The sequencing input was blood. Receptor source: a man aged 18 to 30 in good health.

A few counts support this clone. The chain couples TRBV9 to TRBJ2-1; 11 bases map to TRBD2. Germline lookup yields CDR1 SGDLS and CDR2 YYNGEE. The CDR3 contains 16 residues. With V trimmed by 0 bases and J by 5 bases, 4 bases remained unmatched. CDR3 amino acids: CASSVGPSGGNNEQFF. For the CDR3, the DNA is TGTGCCAGCAGCGTAGGGCCTAGCGGGGGGAACAATGAGCAGTTCTTC.

The V call is TRBV3-1 (or the pseudogene TRBV3-2), the J call TRBJ2-5; the D gene is possibly TRBD1 (5 bases). Germline V gene data show CDR1 as LGHDT and CDR2 as YNNKEL (reference sequence). V was shortened by 4 bases and J by 5 bases, with 14 bases between the two germline ends. The CDR3 spans 14 residues. DNA of the CDR3: TGTGCCAGCAGCCCCGCCCCCCACAGGGAGACCCAGTACTTC. Translation: CASSPAPHRETQYF.

In this sample, this clone turned up once. This rearrangement joins TRBV28 to TRBJ1-6; a weak D match, TRBD1 (6 bases). CDR3 length equals 19 residues. V dropped 2 bases and J dropped 0 bases, with 17 bases sitting between them. Germline lookup yields CDR1 MDHEN and CDR2 SYDVKM. CDR3 protein: CASSLVGGPPSSYNSPLHF. The CDR3 DNA sequence: TGTGCCAGCAGTTTAGTAGGGGGGCCCCCGAGCTCCTATAATTCACCCCTCCACTTT.

The J gene is TRBJ2-1, the V gene TRBV11-3; D could derive from TRBD1 or TRBD2 (5 bases each). The CDR3 totals 14 residues. Trimming took off 5 bases at V and 12 bases at J, with 20 bases between the two ends. Germline assignment: CDR1 SGHNT and CDR2 YENEEA. The CDR3 nucleotides are TGTGCCAGCAGCCCCCGGGACGCCTCCGTTGTGCAGTTCTTC. It is translated as CASSPRDASVVQFF.

The J gene is TRBJ2-1, the V gene TRBV4-1; the D is unclear. The CDR3 covers 14 residues. Germline V CDR1 and CDR2: MGHRA, YSYEKL. With 0 bases removed from V and 9 bases from J, the gap between germline ends came to 12 bases. The CDR3 DNA is TGCGCCAGCAGCCAAGATCTCGACACTTCTGAGCAGTTCTTC. This encodes CASSQDLDTSEQFF.

This clone was seen only once. The chain links TRBV6-5 to TRBJ1-4, with 7 bases aligning to TRBD1. Germline lookup yields CDR1 MNHEY and CDR2 SVGAGI. With 5 bases clipped from V and 1 base from J, the junction kept 4 bases outside the gene matches. This CDR3 region has 15 residues. The CDR3 reads CASSRQGLTNEKLFF. CDR3 nucleotides: TGTGCCAGCAGTCGACAGGGCTTAACTAATGAAAAACTGTTTTTT.

This chain connects TRBV19 to TRBJ1-1, with D possibly TRBD1 on 6 matching bases. V was trimmed by 6 bases and J by 2 bases, leaving 22 bases between them. This CDR3 has 17 residues. The germline gives CDR1 LNHDA, CDR2 SQIVND (reference sequence). In DNA form, the CDR3 reads TGTGCCAGTAGCCGTAAGGGGGTACAGGGTCTTAACACTGAAGCTTTCTTT. As protein: CASSRKGVQGLNTEAFF.

The genes are TRBV12-3 or TRBV12-4 and TRBJ2-7; D unclear. The V gene lost 6 bases and the J gene lost 3 bases, with 12 bases spanning the gap. The length of the CDR3 is 13 residues. The CDR3 DNA is TGTGCCAGCAGACCCTCCGAGGTCTACGAGCAGTACTTC. It is translated as CASRPSEVYEQYF.

The chain carries TRBV28 and TRBJ2-7; 8 bases map to TRBD1. The CDR3 spans 14 residues. J gave up 4 bases and V 5 bases, and 7 bases lay outside the gene matches. Per the germline V gene, CDR1 is MDHEN and CDR2 is SYDVKM. Here the CDR3 reads CASSPGQALYEQYF. The CDR3, as DNA: TGTGCCAGCAGTCCGGGACAGGCTCTGTACGAGCAGTACTTC.

This chain joins TRBV7-2 and TRBJ1-5; D gene uncertain. The V gene lost 4 bases and the J gene lost 6 bases, with 19 bases spanning the gap. The CDR3 has 16 amino acids. Germline V gene data show CDR1 as SGHTA and CDR2 as FQGNSA. The CDR3 bases are TGTGCCAGCAGCTACGTCGACGTCTCCCTTGGTCAGCCCCAGCATTTT. Translation: CASSYVDVSLGQPQHF.

V usage is TRBV19 and J usage is TRBJ2-1; 7 bases are a match to TRBD2. This CDR3 comprises 15 residues. CDR1 and CDR2 from the germline V gene are LNHDA and SQIVND (reference sequence). The junction had 6 bases not matched to a gene; V was cut back by 6 bases and J by 1 base. CDR3 nucleotide sequence: TGTGCCAGTAGGGTCTCTAGCGGATCCTACAATGAGCAGTTCTTC. Translation: CASRVSSGSYNEQFF.

The genes are TRBV7-3 and TRBJ2-5; 10 positions agree with TRBD2. The CDR3 runs 15 residues. V gave up 5 bases and J gave up 5 bases; unmatched junction bases: 8. The V gene's germline CDR1 is SGHTA and CDR2 FQGTGA. CDR3 nucleotides: TGTGCCAGCAGCATCTCTAGCGGGAGTGGGGAGACCCAGTACTTC. Translation: CASSISSGSGETQYF.

V gene TRBV19 combines with J gene TRBJ1-6; perhaps TRBD1 as D (5 bases). The CDR3 length is 16 residues. The germline V gene encodes CDR1 LNHDA and CDR2 SQIVND (reference sequence). V lost 5 bases to trimming and J lost 4 bases, with 15 bases between them. CDR3 DNA sequence: TGTGCCAGTAGTGGCGACAGATCCCGTTATAATTCACCCCTCCACTTT. It yields the protein CASSGDRSRYNSPLHF.

This chain links TRBV6-2 or TRBV6-3 with TRBJ2-5; 7 bases map to TRBD1. The ends lost 7 bases at V and 5 bases at J; junction bases unmatched: 7. The CDR3 consists of 13 residues. Germline loops: CDR1 MNHEY, CDR2 SVGEGT. The CDR3 sequence: CASIPRGRETQYF. The CDR3 DNA sequence: TGTGCCAGCATCCCGAGGGGGCGGGAGACCCAGTACTTC.

V usage is TRBV28 and J usage is TRBJ1-6, with D possibly being TRBD1 (5 bases). Trimming pared 8 bases from V and 6 bases from J, leaving 14 bases between. The CDR3 is 14 residues long. Looked up from germline, CDR1 is MDHEN and CDR2 is SYDVKM. In nucleotides, the CDR3 is TGTGCCAGCCTAACGGGGCTGACTAATTCACCCCTCCACTTT. Translation gives CASLTGLTNSPLHF.

The rearrangement links TRBV28 to TRBJ1-1; 8 positions match TRBD1. The CDR3 has 15 amino acids. Germline trimming cut 4 bases from V and 8 bases from J; bases unmatched to any gene: 12. Germline V gene data show CDR1 as MDHEN and CDR2 as SYDVKM. The CDR3 sequence is CASSSPTTGEIEAFF. DNA for the CDR3: TGTGCCAGCAGTTCACCTACGACAGGGGAGATAGAAGCTTTCTTT.

The chain links TRBV6-6 to TRBJ2-7; 9 bases fit TRBD2. The CDR3 loop spans 17 amino acids. CDR1 and CDR2 (germline): MNHNY, SVGAGI (reference sequence). Trimming took 5 bases from V and 3 from J; bases not matched to a gene: 14. The CDR3, as DNA: TGTGCCAGCAGTCAGACTAGCGGACCTACATACGGCTACGAGCAGTACGTC. Translated: CASSQTSGPTYGYEQYV.

This rearrangement joins TRBV5-1 to TRBJ2-1; D uncertain. The CDR3 length is 15 residues. Between the trimmed V and J ends, which lost 4 bases and 0 bases, there was a span of 11 bases. The V gene's germline CDR1 is SGHRS and CDR2 YFSETQ. CDR3 coding DNA: TGCGCCAGCAGCCCACGGCTAGTCTCCTACAATGAGCAGTTCTTC. It translates to CASSPRLVSYNEQFF.

About this clone: A junction boundary mismatches the germline segment, possibly from a read error. V gene TRBV25-1 combines with J gene TRBJ2-3; 10 nucleotides line up with TRBD1. Germline V lookup: CDR1 MGHDK, CDR2 SYGVNS. This CDR3 is 13 amino acids long. The DNA of the CDR3 is TGTGCGAGCGGGGGACAGGGGACCTATACGCAGTGTTTT. This codes for CASGGQGTYTQCF. Full variable domain (remainder filled in from reference TRBV25-1 and TRBJ2-3): EADIYQTPRYLVIGTGKKITLECSQTMGHDKMYWYQQDPGMELHLIHYSYGVNSTEKGDLSSESTVSRIRTEHFPLTLESARPSHTSQYLCASGGQGTYTQCFGPGTRLTVL.

The chain joins TRBV7-2 to TRBJ2-3, with 12 positions matching TRBD2. V shed 1 base and J 7 bases; nucleotides not matched to a gene: 3. In germline, CDR1 is SGHTA, CDR2 FQGNSA. The CDR3 has 15 residues. The chain's CDR3 is CASSLETSGRNTQYF. The CDR3 DNA reads TGTGCCAGCAGCTTAGAGACTAGCGGGAGAAATACGCAGTATTTT.

This clone was observed at least ten times. This sequence joins TRBV25-1 and TRBJ1-2; D unresolved. This CDR3 has 14 residues. The V and J ends lost 1 base and 1 base respectively, with 7 bases between them. The germline V gene has CDR1 MGHDK and CDR2 SYGVNS. The CDR3: CASSEFHSNYGYTF. CDR3 DNA: TGTGCCAGCAGTGAATTTCACAGTAACTATGGCTACACCTTC.

This clone appeared a single time. V and J are TRBV7-9 and TRBJ1-2, with D possibly TRBD1 on 5 matching bases. Germline CDR1 SEHNR, CDR2 FQNEAQ (reference sequence). The CDR3 consists of 14 residues. The V end lost 4 bases, the J end lost 4 bases, and 13 bases lay between the germline ends. CDR3 bases: TGTGCCAGCAGCTCTGGGGGGGGGAGCTATGGCTACACCTTC. Translating it yields CASSSGGGSYGYTF.

The chain is built from TRBV6-5 and TRBJ2-5, with D possibly being TRBD1 or TRBD2 (5 bases each). Trimming removed 2 bases from V and 6 bases from J, with 10 bases in between. The CDR3 extends over 13 amino acids. Germline CDR1 MNHEY, CDR2 SVGAGI. The CDR3 nucleotides are TGTGCCAGCAGTTACGGCAGGGAGAAGACCCAGTACTTC. Translated: CASSYGREKTQYF.

This chain connects TRBV28 to TRBJ2-7, with D perhaps matching TRBD1 or TRBD2 (6 bases each). CDR1 is MDHEN, CDR2 SYDVKM, per germline. The germline V and J ends were trimmed by 7 bases and 0 bases, with 16 bases remaining between them. This CDR3 has 15 residues. The CDR3 nucleotides read TGTGCCAGCACCACGGGGGCAGGGAACTCCTACGAGCAGTACTTC. Amino acid sequence: CASTTGAGNSYEQYF. Variable domain in full (rest from reference TRBV28 and TRBJ2-7): DVKVTQSSRYLVKRTGEKVFLECVQDMDHENMFWYRQDPGLGLRLIYFSYDVKMKEKGDIPEGYSVSREKKERFSLILESASTNQTSMYLCASTTGAGNSYEQYFGPGTRLTVT.

The V call is TRBV6-1, the J call TRBJ2-2, with D perhaps TRBD1 or TRBD2 (5 bases each). Trimming shortened V by 0 bases and J by 6 bases, and 11 bases separated the two germline ends. Germline V lookup: CDR1 MNHNS, CDR2 SASEGT. The CDR3 has 15 amino acids. The CDR3 is CASSEAPEGSGELFF. The CDR3 nucleotides read TGTGCCAGCAGTGAAGCGCCTGAGGGGTCCGGGGAGCTGTTTTTT.

J is TRBJ1-5 and V is TRBV28; 10 bases match TRBD1. Germline loops: CDR1 MDHEN, CDR2 SYDVKM. Trimming removed 8 bases from V and 7 bases from J; junction bases left unmatched: 2. The CDR3 contains 12 residues. CDR3 residues: CASGTGDQPQHF. CDR3 DNA: TGTGCCAGCGGGACAGGGGACCAGCCCCAGCATTTT.

The chain recombines TRBV6-5 with TRBJ2-1; 9 bases line up with TRBD2. J lost 4 bases, V lost 6 bases, and 7 bases had no gene match. CDR1 MNHEY and CDR2 SVGAGI come from the germline V gene. This CDR3 is built from 15 residues. CDR3 in DNA: TGTGCCAGCAGACTCGGGACTAGCAGATACAATGAGCAGTTCTTC. It yields the protein CASRLGTSRYNEQFF.

Comments on this clone: The junction differs from germline at one of its ends, possibly a read error. This sequence joins TRBV7-2 and TRBJ1-2, with unresolved D. From germline, CDR1 is SGHTA and CDR2 FQGNSA. This CDR3 is 11 amino acids long. DNA for the CDR3: TGTGCCAGCAGCTTGACGGAGCTATCGTCCTTC. Protein sequence: CASSLTELSSF.

The chain links TRBV24-1 to TRBJ1-6; D is ambiguous. The germline gives CDR1 KGHDR, CDR2 SFDVKD. V dropped 7 bases and J dropped 8 bases, with 17 bases sitting between them. This CDR3 has 15 residues. CDR3 nucleotide sequence: TGTGCCACCAGGCCATTGGTTTGTGTAGATTCACCCCTCCACTTT. Translated: CATRPLVCVDSPLHF.

This sequence joins TRBV6-5 and TRBJ2-7; TRBD2 matches 12 bases. V trimming: 6 bases; J trimming: 1 base; junction bases outside the gene matches: 4. There are 15 residues in the CDR3. Germline V gene lookup returns CDR1 MNHEY and CDR2 SVGAGI. The CDR3 region has the DNA TGTGCCAGCAGCAGGACTAGCGGGGCTTCCTACGAGCAGTACTTC. This sequence encodes CASSRTSGASYEQYF.

Details on this clone: The same CDR3 is also encoded by other DNA sequences in this sample. This chain connects TRBV7-9 to TRBJ2-5; D uncertain. This CDR3 comprises 12 residues. V was clipped by 1 base and J by 5 bases, with 5 bases between them. CDR1 SEHNR and CDR2 FQNEAQ come from the germline V gene (reference sequence). CDR3 loop: CASSLGLETQYF. CDR3 nucleotides: TGTGCCAGCAGCTTAGGTTTGGAGACCCAGTACTTC. Drawing the rest from reference TRBV7-9 and TRBJ2-5, the complete variable domain is DTGVSQNPRHKITKRGQNVTFRCDPISEHNRLYWYRQTLGQGPEFLTYFQNEAQLEKSRLLSDRFSAERPKGSFSTLEIQRTEQGDSAMYLCASSLGLETQYFGPGTRLLVL.